The 15 T cell receptor beta chains below come from one sample, sequenced in a study of blood T cell repertoires in COVID-19. Assay used: immunoSEQ multiplex PCR; TCRdb lists only in-frame clones, some missing. The data hold 150,000 or so clones, with about 85% observed a single time. Sequenced material: peripheral blood. Source of these receptors: a human donor in a cohort sampled during active COVID-19.

This chain joins TRBV30 and TRBJ1-4, with D perhaps matching TRBD1 (5 bases). In germline, CDR1 is GTSNPN, CDR2 SVGIG (reference sequence). CDR3 length equals 13 residues. Trimming pared 2 bases from V and 8 bases from J, leaving 12 bases between. The CDR3 nucleotides are TGTGCCTGGAGTAGGGGAGGGCCAGAAAAACTGTTTTTT. This codes for CAWSRGGPEKLFF.

This clone was counted between two and nine times. The chain combines TRBV15 with TRBJ2-2; 11 nucleotides align to TRBD2. With 5 bases clipped from V and 7 bases from J, the junction kept 12 bases outside the gene matches. CDR1 LNHNV and CDR2 YYDKDF come from the germline V gene (reference sequence). This CDR3 is built from 17 residues. CDR3 residues: CATSGPSLAGVNGELFF. CDR3 DNA: TGTGCCACCAGCGGACCTTCACTAGCGGGAGTAAACGGGGAGCTGTTTTTT.

The V and J genes are TRBV6-2 or TRBV6-3 and TRBJ1-4; D may be TRBD1 (6 bases). V was trimmed by 5 bases and J by 8 bases, leaving 18 bases between them. This CDR3 comprises 15 residues. Germline V lookup: CDR1 MNHEY, CDR2 SVGEGT. CDR3 amino acids: CASSLSGQWNEKLFF. The CDR3 bases are TGTGCCAGCAGTCTGAGCGGACAGTGGAACGAAAAACTGTTTTTT.

V and J are TRBV24-1 and TRBJ2-1; 7 bases line up with TRBD1. With 3 bases clipped from V and 4 bases from J, the junction kept 23 bases outside the gene matches. The germline V gene has CDR1 KGHDR and CDR2 SFDVKD. The CDR3 runs 21 residues. The CDR3 sequence is CATSDPRYDREGGPVYNEQFF. The CDR3 DNA is TGTGCCACCAGTGATCCCCGTTACGACAGGGAAGGGGGTCCCGTTTACAATGAGCAGTTCTTC.

The chain carries TRBV6-5 and TRBJ1-5; D might be TRBD1 (5 bases). CDR3 length equals 14 residues. V was cut by 2 bases and J by 4 bases, with 9 bases left in between. Germline CDR1 and CDR2: MNHEY and SVGAGI. CDR3 in amino acids: CASSYGAGNQPQHF. The CDR3 nucleotides are TGTGCCAGCAGTTACGGGGCGGGAAATCAGCCCCAGCATTTT.

The rearrangement joins TRBV3-1 (or the pseudogene TRBV3-2) to TRBJ2-6; the match to TRBD2 covers 9 bases. CDR3 length: 17 amino acids. After removal of 3 bases from V and 0 bases from J, the junction contained 3 bases not matched to a gene. The germline V gene has CDR1 LGHDT and CDR2 YNNKEL (reference sequence). DNA for the CDR3: TGTGCCAGCAGCCATGGCGGGAGGGACTCTGGGGCCAACGTCCTGACTTTC. It yields the protein CASSHGGRDSGANVLTF.

The chain joins TRBV7-3 to TRBJ2-1, with a possible D match to TRBD1 (7 bases). The CDR3 length is 15 residues. CDR1 is SGHTA, CDR2 FQGTGA, per germline. Trimming shortened V by 6 bases and J by 5 bases, and 17 bases separated the two germline ends. The CDR3 DNA follows: TGTGCCAGCAGGGAAGGCCCAGGGGGGAACAATGAGCAGTTCTTC. It codes for CASREGPGGNNEQFF.

The chain has TRBV5-1 and TRBJ2-1; 11 bases align to TRBD2. Per the germline V gene, CDR1 is SGHRS and CDR2 is YFSETQ. CDR3 length equals 15 residues. Trimming took 9 bases from V and 9 from J; bases not matched to a gene: 14. The DNA for the CDR3 is TGCGCCACCGCCCCACTAGCGGGAGACATCGGTGAGCAGTTCTTC. Translating gives CATAPLAGDIGEQFF.

This clone was recorded only once. The DNA of the CDR3 is TGTGCCAGCAGTTTCAGGGTTCAATCTGAAGCTTTCTTT. This sequence encodes CASSFRVQSEAFF. V and J are TRBV28 and TRBJ1-1; maybe TRBD1 (5 bases). Between the trimmed V and J ends, which lost 3 bases and 6 bases, there was a span of 11 bases. CDR3 size: 13 residues. CDR1 and CDR2 (germline): MDHEN, SYDVKM. The complete variable domain, with remaining parts taken from reference TRBV28 and TRBJ1-1, reads DVKVTQSSRYLVKRTGEKVFLECVQDMDHENMFWYRQDPGLGLRLIYFSYDVKMKEKGDIPEGYSVSREKKERFSLILESASTNQTSMYLCASSFRVQSEAFFGQGTRLTVV.

This clone was counted between two and nine times. The V call is TRBV5-1, the J call TRBJ1-1; D uncertain. The CDR3 totals 16 residues. Germline-derived CDR1 and CDR2 are SGHRS and YFSETQ. Trimming cost V 0 bases and J 0 bases, with 12 bases left between them. CDR3 in DNA: TGCGCCAGCAGCTTGGACGGCGGGTTCATGAACACTGAAGCTTTCTTT. It yields the protein CASSLDGGFMNTEAFF.

This clone showed up just a few times. The chain combines TRBV11-3 with TRBJ2-1; 8 nucleotides agree with TRBD2. Trimming at V came to 4 bases and at J to 4 bases, leaving 6 bases not matched to a gene. This CDR3 spans 15 amino acids. CDR1 and CDR2 from the germline V gene are SGHNT and YENEEA. The CDR3: CASSSLTGGYNEQFF. The DNA for the CDR3 is TGTGCCAGCAGCTCTCTAACGGGAGGGTACAATGAGCAGTTCTTC. The full variable domain, in which reference TRBV11-3 and TRBJ2-1 provide the parts outside the CDR3, is EAGVVQSPRYKIIEKKQPVAFWCNPISGHNTLYWYLQNLGQGPELLIRYENEEAVDDSQLPKDRFSAERLKGVDSTLKIQPAELGDSAVYLCASSSLTGGYNEQFFGPGTRLTVL.

CDR3 protein: CASSPLAGVVGELFF. The CDR3 DNA sequence: TGTGCCAGTAGTCCGTTAGCGGGAGTGGTCGGGGAGCTGTTTTTT. V is TRBV19 and J is TRBJ2-2; TRBD2 agrees at 9 bases. CDR3 length: 15 residues. Germline-derived CDR1 and CDR2 are LNHDA and SQIVND (reference sequence). The V segment lost 5 bases and the J segment 7 bases; nucleotides outside the gene matches: 8.

The J gene is TRBJ2-7, the V gene TRBV27; 7 nucleotides line up with TRBD2. Germline V lookup: CDR1 MNHEY, CDR2 SMNVEV (reference sequence). The CDR3 consists of 15 residues. V trimming: 5 bases; J trimming: 4 bases; junction bases outside the gene matches: 11. CDR3 residues: CASSPGQAGVYEQYF. In nucleotides, the CDR3 is TGTGCCAGCAGTCCCGGGCAGGCGGGGGTTTACGAGCAGTACTTC.

This chain joins TRBV7-2 and TRBJ2-1; a possible D gene is TRBD2 (5 bases). The germline V gene has CDR1 SGHTA and CDR2 FQGNSA. CDR3 size: 14 residues. V lost 0 bases and J 8 bases, leaving 11 bases between the germline ends. CDR3 sequence: CASSLALGGYEQFF. The CDR3 DNA reads as TGTGCCAGCAGCTTAGCGCTGGGCGGGTATGAGCAGTTCTTC.

The chain links TRBV3-1 (or the pseudogene TRBV3-2) to TRBJ2-7, with D perhaps TRBD1 (6 bases). Germline V gene data show CDR1 as LGHDT and CDR2 as YNNKEL (reference sequence). V lost 3 bases, J lost 6 bases, and 12 bases lay in between. The CDR3 consists of 13 residues. CDR3 coding DNA: TGTGCCAGCAGCCAGATGGACAGTACCGAGCAGTACTTC. It codes for CASSQMDSTEQYF.